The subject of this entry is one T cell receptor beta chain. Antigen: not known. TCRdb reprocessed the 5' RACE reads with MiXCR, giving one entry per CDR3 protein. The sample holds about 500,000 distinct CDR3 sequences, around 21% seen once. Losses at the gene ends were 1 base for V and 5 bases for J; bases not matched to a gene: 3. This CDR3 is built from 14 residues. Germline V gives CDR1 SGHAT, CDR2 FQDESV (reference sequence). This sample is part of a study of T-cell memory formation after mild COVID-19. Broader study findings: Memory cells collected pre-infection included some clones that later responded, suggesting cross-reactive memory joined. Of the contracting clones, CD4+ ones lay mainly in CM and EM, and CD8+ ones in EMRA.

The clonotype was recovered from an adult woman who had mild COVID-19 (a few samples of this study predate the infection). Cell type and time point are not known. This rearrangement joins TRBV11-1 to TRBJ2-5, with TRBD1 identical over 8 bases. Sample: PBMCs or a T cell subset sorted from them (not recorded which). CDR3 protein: CASSLDTGGETQYF. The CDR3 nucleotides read TGTGCCAGCAGCTTAGACACAGGGGGGGAGACCCAGTACTTC.